The source of this T cell receptor (beta chain) is a study of PD-1 and CTLA-4 blockade in melanoma. The V gene lost 6 bases and the J gene lost 2 bases, with 7 bases spanning the gap. The CDR3 covers 12 residues. The data were produced by immunoSEQ multiplex PCR, yet TCRdb's version contains in-frame clones alone and is incomplete. In the table there are 20,000 to 25,000 clones, around 89% of which are singletons. The source was CD8+ T cells from peripheral blood, collected before anti-PD-1 treatment. The receptor comes from a human donor with melanoma. The chain joins TRBV12-3 or TRBV12-4 to TRBJ1-1, with no clear D. CDR3 in DNA: TGTGCCAGCAGCCCCCTAAACACTGAAGCTTTCTTT. Protein sequence: CASSPLNTEAFF.